This TCR beta chain was found in a study of blood T cell repertoires in COVID-19. In the study's own analysis: For nucleated cells, counts were estimated from reference gene primer amplification. This table comes from immunoSEQ multiplex PCR, and its TCRdb copy is limited to in-frame clones, with some not included. The D gene and trimming were derived from the DNA, and the V and J assignments and clone size from that table. The table has fewer than 250,000 clones, about nine tenths seen once. Germline values: CDR1 MNHNY, CDR2 SVGAGI (reference sequence). Trimming cost V 5 bases and J 1 base, with 20 bases left between them. The CDR3 sequence is 17 residues long.

The TCR sequence derives from a man in his sixties or seventies with acute or convalescent COVID-19. Sequencing was done on a sample of peripheral blood. The V gene is TRBV6-6, the J gene TRBJ1-2; possible D gene TRBD1, 6 bases. CDR3: CASSPNIAGGYNYGYTF. The CDR3 region has the DNA TGTGCCAGCAGTCCGAACATCGCGGGGGGCTATAACTATGGCTACACCTTC.